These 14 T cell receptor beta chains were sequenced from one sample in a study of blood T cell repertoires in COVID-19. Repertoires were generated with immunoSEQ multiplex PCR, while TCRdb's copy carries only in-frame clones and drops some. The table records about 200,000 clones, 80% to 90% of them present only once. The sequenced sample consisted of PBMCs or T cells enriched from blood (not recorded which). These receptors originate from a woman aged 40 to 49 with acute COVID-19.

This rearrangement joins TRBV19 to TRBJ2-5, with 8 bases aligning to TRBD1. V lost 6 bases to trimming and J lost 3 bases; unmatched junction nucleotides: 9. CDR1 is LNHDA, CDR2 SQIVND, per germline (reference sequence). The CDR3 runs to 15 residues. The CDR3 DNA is TGTGCCAGTAGCAGTGGACCGACAGGGGAAGAGACCCAGTACTTC. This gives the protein CASSSGPTGEETQYF.

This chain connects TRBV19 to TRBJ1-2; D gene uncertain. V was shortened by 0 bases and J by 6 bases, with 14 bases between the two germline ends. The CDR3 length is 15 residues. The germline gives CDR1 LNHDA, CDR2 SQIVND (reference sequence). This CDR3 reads CASSIDRQVLHGYTF. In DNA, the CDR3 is TGTGCCAGTAGTATAGATCGTCAGGTGCTCCATGGCTACACCTTC.

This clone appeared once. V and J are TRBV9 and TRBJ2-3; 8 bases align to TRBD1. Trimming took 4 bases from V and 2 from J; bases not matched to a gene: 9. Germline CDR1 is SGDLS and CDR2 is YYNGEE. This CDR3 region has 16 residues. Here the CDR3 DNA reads TGTGCCAGCAGCCAGCGGACAGGGAGTTACACAGATACGCAGTATTTT. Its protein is CASSQRTGSYTDTQYF.

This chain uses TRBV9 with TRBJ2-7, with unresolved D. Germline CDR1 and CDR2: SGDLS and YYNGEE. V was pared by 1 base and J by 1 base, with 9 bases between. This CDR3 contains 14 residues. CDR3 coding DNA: TGTGCCAGCAGCGTATCCGGTAATTCCTACGAGCAGTACTTC. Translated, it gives CASSVSGNSYEQYF.

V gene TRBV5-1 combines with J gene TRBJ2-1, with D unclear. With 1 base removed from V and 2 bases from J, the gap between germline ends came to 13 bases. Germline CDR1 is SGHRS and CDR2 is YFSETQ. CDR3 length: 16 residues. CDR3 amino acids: CASSLSDNDAYNEQFF. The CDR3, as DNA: TGCGCCAGCAGCTTGTCCGACAATGACGCCTACAATGAGCAGTTCTTC.

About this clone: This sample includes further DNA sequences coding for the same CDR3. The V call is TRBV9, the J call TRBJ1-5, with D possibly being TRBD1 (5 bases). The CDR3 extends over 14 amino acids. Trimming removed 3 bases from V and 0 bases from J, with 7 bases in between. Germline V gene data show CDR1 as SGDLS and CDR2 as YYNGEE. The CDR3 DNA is TGTGCCAGCAGCGAGACAGATAGCAATCAGCCCCAGCATTTT. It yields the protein CASSETDSNQPQHF.

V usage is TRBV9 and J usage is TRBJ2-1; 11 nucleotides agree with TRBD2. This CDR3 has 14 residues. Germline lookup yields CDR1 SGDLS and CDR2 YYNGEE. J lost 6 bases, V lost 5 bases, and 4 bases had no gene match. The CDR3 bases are TGTGCCAGCAGTCCCGGGACTAGCGGCAATGAGCAGTTCTTC. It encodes CASSPGTSGNEQFF.

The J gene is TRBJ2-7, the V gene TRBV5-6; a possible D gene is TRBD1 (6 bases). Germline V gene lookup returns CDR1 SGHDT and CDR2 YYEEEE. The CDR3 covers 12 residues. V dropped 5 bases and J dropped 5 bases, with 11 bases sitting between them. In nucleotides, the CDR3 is TGTGCCAGCAGTTTTGCAGGGGACGAGCAGTACTTC. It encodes CASSFAGDEQYF.

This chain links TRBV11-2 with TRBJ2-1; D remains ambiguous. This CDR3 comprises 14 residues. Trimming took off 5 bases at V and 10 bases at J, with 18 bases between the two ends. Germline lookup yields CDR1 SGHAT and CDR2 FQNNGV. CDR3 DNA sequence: TGTGCCAGCAGCCCATCATCCGCGGCAGTGGAGCAGTTCTTC. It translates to CASSPSSAAVEQFF. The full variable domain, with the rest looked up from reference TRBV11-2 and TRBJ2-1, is EAGVAQSPRYKIIEKRQSVAFWCNPISGHATLYWYQQILGQGPKLLIQFQNNGVVDDSQLPKDRFSAERLKGVDSTLKIQPAKLEDSAVYLCASSPSSAAVEQFFGPGTRLTVL.

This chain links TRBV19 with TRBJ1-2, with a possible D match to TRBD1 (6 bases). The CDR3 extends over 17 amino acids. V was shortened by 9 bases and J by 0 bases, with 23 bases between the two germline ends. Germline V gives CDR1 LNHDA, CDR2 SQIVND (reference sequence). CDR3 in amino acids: CASRRGAAKTANYGYTF. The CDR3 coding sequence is TGTGCCAGCCGACGGGGGGCGGCAAAAACAGCTAACTATGGCTACACCTTC.

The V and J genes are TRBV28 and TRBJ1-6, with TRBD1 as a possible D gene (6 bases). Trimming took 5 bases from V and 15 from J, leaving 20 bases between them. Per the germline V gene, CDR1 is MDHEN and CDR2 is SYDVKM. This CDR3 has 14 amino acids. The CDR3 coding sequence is TGTGCCAGCAGTGGCTTTACAGGGCGAGAGAGCCTCCACTTT. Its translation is CASSGFTGRESLHF.

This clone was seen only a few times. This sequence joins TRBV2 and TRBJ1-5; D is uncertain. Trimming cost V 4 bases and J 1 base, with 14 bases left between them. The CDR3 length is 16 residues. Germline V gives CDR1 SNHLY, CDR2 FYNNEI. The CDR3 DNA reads TGTGCCAGCAGTGCCGGTCTTCGATTAAGCAATCAGCCCCAGCATTTT. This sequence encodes CASSAGLRLSNQPQHF.

CDR3 coding DNA: TGTGCCAGCAGCTTAGGAACAGGGCACCTTATCCGCAATCAGCCCCAGCATTTT. It specifies CASSLGTGHLIRNQPQHF. The chain is built from TRBV7-8 and TRBJ1-5, with TRBD1 as a possible D gene (6 bases). The CDR3 has 18 amino acids. CDR1 SGHVS and CDR2 FQNEAQ come from the germline V gene. Trimming took 1 base from V and 2 from J, leaving 18 bases between them. Complete variable domain (other parts from reference TRBV7-8 and TRBJ1-5): GAGVSQSPRYKVAKRGQDVALRCDPISGHVSLFWYQQALGQGPEFLTYFQNEAQLDKSGLPSDRFFAERPEGSVSTLKIQRTQQEDSAVYLCASSLGTGHLIRNQPQHFGDGTRLSIL.

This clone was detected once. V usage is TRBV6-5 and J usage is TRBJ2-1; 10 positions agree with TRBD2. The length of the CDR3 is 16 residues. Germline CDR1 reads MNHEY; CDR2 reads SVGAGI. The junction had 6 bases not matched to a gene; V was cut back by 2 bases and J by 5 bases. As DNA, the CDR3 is TGTGCCAGCAGTTACATGTGGAGCGGGAGGGACAATGAGCAGTTCTTC. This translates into CASSYMWSGRDNEQFF.